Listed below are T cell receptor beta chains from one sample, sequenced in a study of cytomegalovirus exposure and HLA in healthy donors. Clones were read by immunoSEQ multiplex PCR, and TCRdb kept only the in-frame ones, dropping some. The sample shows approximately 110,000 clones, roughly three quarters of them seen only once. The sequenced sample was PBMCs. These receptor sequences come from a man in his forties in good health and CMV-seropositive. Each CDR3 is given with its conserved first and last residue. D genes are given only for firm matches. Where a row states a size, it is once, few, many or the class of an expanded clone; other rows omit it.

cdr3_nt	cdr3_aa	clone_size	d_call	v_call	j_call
TGTGCCAGCAGCCGGGGACTAGCGGGTTCCGAGCAGTACTTC	CASSRGLAGSEQYF	once	TRBD2	TRBV7-3	TRBJ2-7
TGTGCCAGTAGTATAGATCTATCAGGTGCGGAGACCCAGTACTTC	CASSIDLSGAETQYF	-	-	TRBV19	TRBJ2-5
TGCGCCAGCAGCCGACCCTTTTCCCCTAGCGGGAGAATTTCCTACGAGCAGTACTTC	CASSRPFSPSGRISYEQYF	once	TRBD2	TRBV4-1	TRBJ2-7
TGTGCCAGCAGCTCGGGACTAGCGGGTAAAAGGGCCAATGAGCAGTTCTTC	CASSSGLAGKRANEQFF	-	TRBD2	TRBV7-3	TRBJ2-1
TGTGCCAGCAGTTTCTTCCTGGATCAGGAAATAGTTGATACAGATACGCAGTATTTT	CASSFFLDQEIVDTDTQYF	-	-	TRBV28	TRBJ2-3
TGCGCCAGCAGCCAAGAGGAGAGTGGGGCCCTAGAATATAATGAGCAGTTCTTC	CASSQEESGALEYNEQFF	-	-	TRBV4-1	TRBJ2-1
TGCGCCAGCAGCTTGGGGGGGCACAGCAATCAGCCCCAGCATTTT	CASSLGGHSNQPQHF	-	-	TRBV5-1	TRBJ1-5
TGTGCCATCAGTGAGCGGTCCGGCACCTCGGGGGGCTACACCTTC	CAISERSGTSGGYTF	-	-	TRBV10-3	TRBJ1-2
TGTGCCAGCAGCTTGGGGGTGGGGGGCACTGAAGCTTTCTTT	CASSLGVGGTEAFF	-	-	TRBV5-6	TRBJ1-1
TGCGCCAGCAACCTGGGACAGGCCACCGGGGAGCTGTTTTTT	CASNLGQATGELFF	-	TRBD1	TRBV5-1	TRBJ2-2
TGTGCCAGAAGCTCCTGGACACGGAACACTGAAGCTTTCTTT	CARSSWTRNTEAFF	-	-	TRBV5-3	TRBJ1-1
TGCGCCAGCAGCGGGAGCGGGAGGGTGGAGACCCAGTACTTC	CASSGSGRVETQYF	-	TRBD2	TRBV5-1	TRBJ2-5
TGCGCCAGCAGCTTGGCACAGGGGTACACTGAAGCTTTCTTT	CASSLAQGYTEAFF	-	TRBD1	TRBV5-1	TRBJ1-1
TGTGCCAGCAGTGATCAACAGGGAAACACCGGGGAGCTGTTTTTT	CASSDQQGNTGELFF	once	-	TRBV6-1	TRBJ2-2
TGTGCCGCCCAGGAGGCGGGAGGGCCCTACAATGAGCAGTTCTTC	CAAQEAGGPYNEQFF	-	TRBD2	TRBV27	TRBJ2-1
TGCAGCGTTTCCGGGACAGGTCCGTACCGCGGGGAGACCCAGTACTTC	CSVSGTGPYRGETQYF	-	TRBD1	TRBV29-1	TRBJ2-5